Listed below are T cell receptor beta chains from one sample, sequenced in a study of shared clonotypes between healthy human individuals. Profiling relied on immunoSEQ multiplex PCR, and the TCRdb table lists in-frame clones only, not all of them. The sample has about 1.1 million clones; about 84% are singletons. Sequenced input: memory CD4+ T cells from PBMCs. These receptor sequences come from a man aged 18 to 29 in good health. Some clones in this sample may be carry-over from other donors' samples. The CDR3 runs from the conserved cysteine through the conserved F or W. Fields, in order: clone size, V gene, J gene, D gene, CDR3 protein, CDR3 DNA. A D gene is named only where the DNA matches it firmly. Clone size appears in some rows only: once, few, many, or a class for an expanded clone.

clone size: .
V gene: TRBV28
J gene: TRBJ1-5
D gene: .
CDR3 protein: CASSDRDPRNQPQHF
CDR3 DNA: TGTGCCAGCAGTGACCGGGACCCTAGAAATCAGCCCCAGCATTTT

clone size: .
V gene: TRBV27
J gene: TRBJ2-1
D gene: TRBD2
CDR3 protein: CASSSGGTTYNEQFF
CDR3 DNA: TGTGCCAGCAGTTCCGGGGGGACCACCTACAATGAGCAGTTCTTC

clone size: .
V gene: TRBV4-1
J gene: TRBJ2-3
D gene: .
CDR3 protein: CASSLQTQGDTQYF
CDR3 DNA: TGCGCCAGCAGCCTTCAAACCCAGGGGGATACGCAGTATTTT

clone size: .
V gene: TRBV6-1
J gene: TRBJ2-5
D gene: TRBD1
CDR3 protein: CASSIGTVQETQYF
CDR3 DNA: TGTGCCAGCAGTATAGGGACAGTACAAGAGACCCAGTACTTC

clone size: .
V gene: TRBV14
J gene: TRBJ2-7
D gene: .
CDR3 protein: CASSQNSYEQYF
CDR3 DNA: TGTGCCAGCAGCCAAAACTCCTACGAGCAGTACTTC

clone size: .
V gene: TRBV29-1
J gene: TRBJ2-1
D gene: .
CDR3 protein: CSVVFGVDEQFF
CDR3 DNA: TGCAGCGTTGTATTCGGGGTGGATGAGCAGTTCTTC

clone size: .
V gene: TRBV6-5
J gene: TRBJ1-5
D gene: .
CDR3 protein: CASRKLDRSNQPQHF
CDR3 DNA: TGTGCCAGCAGGAAGCTCGACCGTAGCAATCAGCCCCAGCATTTT

clone size: .
V gene: TRBV7-8
J gene: TRBJ2-3
D gene: .
CDR3 protein: CASSRGRDFGGF
CDR3 DNA: TGTGCCAGCAGTCGTGGGCGAGATTTCGGGGGTTTT

clone size: .
V gene: TRBV27
J gene: TRBJ2-5
D gene: TRBD2
CDR3 protein: CASSSAGRAPGTQYF
CDR3 DNA: TGTGCCAGCAGTTCCGCCGGGAGGGCTCCAGGGACCCAGTACTTC

clone size: .
V gene: TRBV7-2
J gene: TRBJ1-2
D gene: .
CDR3 protein: CASSSPDRSNYGYTF
CDR3 DNA: TGTGCCAGCAGCTCCCCGGACCGGTCTAACTATGGCTACACCTTC

clone size: .
V gene: TRBV5-4
J gene: TRBJ2-3
D gene: TRBD2
CDR3 protein: CASSLRLAGDTDTQYF
CDR3 DNA: TGTGCCAGCAGCTTGCGCCTAGCGGGAGACACAGATACGCAGTATTTT

clone size: .
V gene: TRBV19
J gene: TRBJ1-3
D gene: .
CDR3 protein: CASMDFSSGNTIYF
CDR3 DNA: TGTGCCAGTATGGACTTCTCCTCTGGAAACACCATATATTTT

clone size: many
V gene: TRBV29-1
J gene: TRBJ1-1
D gene: TRBD1
CDR3 protein: CSGSQGTGTEAFF
CDR3 DNA: TGCAGCGGATCACAGGGGACGGGTACTGAAGCTTTCTTT

clone size: .
V gene: TRBV15
J gene: TRBJ2-5
D gene: .
CDR3 protein: CATSRDHLETQYF
CDR3 DNA: TGTGCCACCAGCAGGGACCATTTAGAGACCCAGTACTTC

clone size: few
V gene: TRBV6-5
J gene: TRBJ2-3
D gene: .
CDR3 protein: CASQKGGLDTQYF
CDR3 DNA: TGTGCCAGCCAAAAAGGGGGACTAGATACGCAGTATTTT

clone size: .
V gene: TRBV5-1
J gene: TRBJ2-7
D gene: TRBD2
CDR3 protein: CASSLTGTSGTEQYF
CDR3 DNA: TGCGCCAGCAGCTTGACCGGGACTAGCGGGACCGAGCAGTACTTC

clone size: .
V gene: TRBV10-3
J gene: TRBJ1-6
D gene: .
CDR3 protein: CAISESWWNSPLHF
CDR3 DNA: TGTGCCATCAGTGAGTCATGGTGGAATTCACCCCTCCACTTT

clone size: .
V gene: TRBV5-1
J gene: TRBJ2-7
D gene: TRBD1
CDR3 protein: CASSKTGTEAEQYF
CDR3 DNA: TGCGCCAGCAGCAAAACCGGGACAGAGGCCGAGCAGTACTTC

clone size: .
V gene: TRBV6-5
J gene: TRBJ2-6
D gene: .
CDR3 protein: CASSQYSGANVLTF
CDR3 DNA: TGTGCCAGCAGTCAATACTCTGGGGCCAACGTCCTGACTTTC

clone size: .
V gene: TRBV18
J gene: TRBJ2-5
D gene: .
CDR3 protein: CASSLGGKETQYF
CDR3 DNA: TGTGCCAGCTCGTTAGGCGGGAAAGAGACCCAGTACTTC

clone size: .
V gene: TRBV30
J gene: TRBJ2-1
D gene: .
CDR3 protein: CAWSSFNSGEQFF
CDR3 DNA: TGTGCCTGGTCCAGTTTTAATAGCGGTGAGCAGTTCTTC

clone size: .
V gene: TRBV7-2
J gene: TRBJ1-2
D gene: .
CDR3 protein: CASSLVKRGLDGYTF
CDR3 DNA: TGTGCCAGCAGCTTAGTTAAAAGGGGCTTGGATGGCTACACCTTC

clone size: .
V gene: TRBV27
J gene: TRBJ2-1
D gene: .
CDR3 protein: CASSLSLLSIGRRGEQFF
CDR3 DNA: TGTGCCAGCAGTTTATCCCTTCTCTCGATTGGACGGCGAGGTGAGCAGTTCTTC

clone size: once
V gene: TRBV27
J gene: TRBJ1-4
D gene: .
CDR3 protein: CASSLLRGPNEKLFF
CDR3 DNA: TGTGCCAGCAGTTTATTAAGGGGCCCAAATGAAAAACTGTTTTTT

clone size: .
V gene: TRBV7-9
J gene: TRBJ1-5
D gene: TRBD1
CDR3 protein: CASSLDRGGDQPQHF
CDR3 DNA: TGTGCCAGCAGCCTGGACAGGGGAGGGGATCAGCCCCAGCATTTT

clone size: .
V gene: TRBV6-5
J gene: TRBJ1-2
D gene: TRBD1
CDR3 protein: CASAGRGGSYGYTF
CDR3 DNA: TGTGCCAGCGCAGGGAGAGGGGGCAGTTATGGCTACACCTTC

clone size: .
V gene: TRBV19
J gene: TRBJ1-1
D gene: .
CDR3 protein: CASTLFGGMNTEAFF
CDR3 DNA: TGTGCCAGTACCTTATTCGGGGGTATGAACACTGAAGCTTTCTTT

clone size: many
V gene: TRBV5-1
J gene: TRBJ1-1
D gene: .
CDR3 protein: CASSPPDGVKTEAFF
CDR3 DNA: TGCGCCAGCAGCCCCCCGGATGGGGTGAAGACTGAAGCTTTCTTT

clone size: .
V gene: TRBV7-2
J gene: TRBJ2-7
D gene: TRBD2
CDR3 protein: CASSLRLALYEQYF
CDR3 DNA: TGTGCCAGCAGCCTGAGACTAGCGCTCTACGAGCAGTACTTC

clone size: .
V gene: TRBV5-1
J gene: TRBJ2-2
D gene: .
CDR3 protein: CASSLGLGVGELFF
CDR3 DNA: TGCGCCAGCAGCTTGGGATTGGGCGTCGGGGAGCTGTTTTTT

clone size: .
V gene: TRBV11-2
J gene: TRBJ2-7
D gene: TRBD2
CDR3 protein: CASRSTSGPIYEQYF
CDR3 DNA: TGTGCCAGCAGGTCTACTAGCGGGCCCATCTACGAGCAGTACTTC

clone size: few
V gene: TRBV7-3
J gene: TRBJ2-1
D gene: TRBD2
CDR3 protein: CASSFSLAGTYNEQFF
CDR3 DNA: TGTGCCAGCAGCTTCAGTCTAGCGGGGACCTACAATGAGCAGTTCTTC

clone size: .
V gene: TRBV5-4
J gene: TRBJ1-1
D gene: TRBD1
CDR3 protein: CASSLAPNRGAQNTEAFF
CDR3 DNA: TGTGCCAGCAGCTTGGCCCCTAACAGGGGGGCTCAGAACACTGAAGCTTTCTTT

clone size: few
V gene: TRBV5-4
J gene: TRBJ1-3
D gene: .
CDR3 protein: CASSLDSNSGNTIYF
CDR3 DNA: TGTGCCAGCAGCTTGGACAGCAACTCTGGAAACACCATATATTTT

clone size: once
V gene: TRBV19
J gene: TRBJ2-1
D gene: TRBD1
CDR3 protein: CASSIVEGGVYNEQFF
CDR3 DNA: TGTGCCAGTAGTATAGTTGAAGGGGGCGTGTACAATGAGCAGTTCTTC

clone size: .
V gene: TRBV11-2
J gene: TRBJ2-7
D gene: .
CDR3 protein: CASSSGEQYF
CDR3 DNA: TGTGCCAGCAGCTCGGGCGAGCAGTACTTC

clone size: .
V gene: TRBV11-3
J gene: TRBJ2-6
D gene: .
CDR3 protein: CASSAGTTYSGANVLTF
CDR3 DNA: TGTGCCAGCAGCGCCGGGACAACCTACTCTGGGGCCAACGTCCTGACTTTC

clone size: .
V gene: TRBV5-1
J gene: TRBJ2-3
D gene: .
CDR3 protein: CASSLGDIGTDTQYF
CDR3 DNA: TGCGCCAGCAGCTTGGGCGATATTGGCACAGATACGCAGTATTTT

clone size: few
V gene: TRBV2
J gene: TRBJ1-1
D gene: .
CDR3 protein: CASTRTAFPNTEAFF
CDR3 DNA: TGTGCCAGCACTCGGACGGCGTTCCCGAACACTGAAGCTTTCTTT

clone size: .
V gene: TRBV27
J gene: TRBJ2-1
D gene: .
CDR3 protein: CASSPPRGGHNEQFF
CDR3 DNA: TGTGCCAGCAGCCCCCCCCGAGGCGGTCACAATGAGCAGTTCTTC

clone size: .
V gene: TRBV5-6
J gene: TRBJ2-5
D gene: .
CDR3 protein: CASSLAGAQETQYF
CDR3 DNA: TGTGCCAGCAGCTTGGCAGGGGCTCAGGAGACCCAGTACTTC